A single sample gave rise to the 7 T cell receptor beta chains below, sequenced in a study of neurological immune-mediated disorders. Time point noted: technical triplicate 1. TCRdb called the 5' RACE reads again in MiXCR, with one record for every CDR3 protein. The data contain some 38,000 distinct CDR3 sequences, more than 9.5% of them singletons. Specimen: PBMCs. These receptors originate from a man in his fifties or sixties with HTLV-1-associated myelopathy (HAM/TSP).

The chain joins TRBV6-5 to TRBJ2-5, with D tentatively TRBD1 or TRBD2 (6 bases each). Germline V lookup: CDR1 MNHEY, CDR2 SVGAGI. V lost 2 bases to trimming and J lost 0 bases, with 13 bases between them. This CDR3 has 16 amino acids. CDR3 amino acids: CASSYEGGLYQETQYF. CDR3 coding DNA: TGTGCCAGCAGTTACGAAGGGGGACTGTACCAAGAGACCCAGTACTTC.

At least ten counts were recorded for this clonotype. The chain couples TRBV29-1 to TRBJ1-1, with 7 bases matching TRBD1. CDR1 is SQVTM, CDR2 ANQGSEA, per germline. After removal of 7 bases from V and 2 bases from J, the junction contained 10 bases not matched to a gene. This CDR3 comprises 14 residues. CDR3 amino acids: CSAKPGQDNTEAFF. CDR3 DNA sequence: TGCAGCGCTAAACCCGGACAGGATAACACTGAAGCTTTCTTT.

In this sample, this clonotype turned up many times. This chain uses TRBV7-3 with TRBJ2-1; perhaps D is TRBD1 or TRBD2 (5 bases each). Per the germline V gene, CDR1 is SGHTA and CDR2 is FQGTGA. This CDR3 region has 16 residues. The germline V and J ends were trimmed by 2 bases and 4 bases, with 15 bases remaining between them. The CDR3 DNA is TGTGCCAGCAGCTTAGACGGGGCCAGTGGTTACAATGAGCAGTTCTTC. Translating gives CASSLDGASGYNEQFF.

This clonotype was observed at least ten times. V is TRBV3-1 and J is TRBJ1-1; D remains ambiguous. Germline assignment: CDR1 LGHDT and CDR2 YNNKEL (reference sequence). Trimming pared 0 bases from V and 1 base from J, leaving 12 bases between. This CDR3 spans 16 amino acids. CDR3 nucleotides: TGTGCCAGCAGCCAAGATGATCTACTCCAGAACACTGAAGCTTTCTTT. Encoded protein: CASSQDDLLQNTEAFF.

CDR3 DNA: TGCAGTGACCTTGGGCAGGGTTTAGCCCCCATGGGCGAGCAGTACTTC. This translates into CSDLGQGLAPMGEQYF. The chain combines TRBV20-1 with TRBJ2-7, with D tentatively TRBD1 (5 bases). This CDR3 spans 16 amino acids. Germline CDR1 DFQATT, CDR2 SNEGSKA (reference sequence). Trimming shortened V by 7 bases and J by 6 bases, and 28 bases separated the two germline ends.

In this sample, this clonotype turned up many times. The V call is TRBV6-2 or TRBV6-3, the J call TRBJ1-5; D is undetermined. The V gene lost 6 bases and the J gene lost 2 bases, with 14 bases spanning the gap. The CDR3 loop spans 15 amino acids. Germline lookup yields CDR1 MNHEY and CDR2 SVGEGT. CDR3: CASRSEGYGNQPQHF. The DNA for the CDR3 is TGTGCCAGCAGATCCGAGGGTTACGGCAATCAGCCCCAGCATTTT.

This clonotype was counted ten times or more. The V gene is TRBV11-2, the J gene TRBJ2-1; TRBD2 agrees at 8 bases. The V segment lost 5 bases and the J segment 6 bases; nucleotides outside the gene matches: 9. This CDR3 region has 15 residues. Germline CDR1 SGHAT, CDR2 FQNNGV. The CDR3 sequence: CASSPGRAGRNEQFF. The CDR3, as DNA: TGTGCCAGCAGCCCCGGGAGGGCAGGGCGCAATGAGCAGTTCTTC.